What follows is one T cell receptor beta chain and its context. Its antigen is undetermined. Time point of the sample: neoterminal ileum biopsy at postoperative endoscopy, about 6 months after surgery. TCRdb keeps only in-frame clones here, not all; method: immunoSEQ multiplex PCR. This table holds 55,000 to 65,000 clones, 85% to 90% found once. This specimen comes from a study of T cell repertoires in ileal Crohn's disease. Study results and caveats: High-frequency clones were more common in sorted CD8 than CD4 cells.

The TCR sequence derives from an adult with Crohn's disease. Sequences were obtained from ileal tissue.

CDR3 residues: CASSPDSQETQYF. CDR3 nucleotide sequence: TGTGCCAGCTCCCCCGACAGCCAAGAGACCCAGTACTTC. The V and J genes are TRBV18 and TRBJ2-5; D might be TRBD1 (5 bases). The V gene lost 6 bases and the J gene lost 1 base, with 9 bases spanning the gap. CDR1 and CDR2 (germline): KGHSH, LQKENI. The CDR3 has 13 amino acids. Looking up the rest from reference TRBV18 and TRBJ2-5 gives the full variable domain: NAGVMQNPRHLVRRRGQEARLRCSPMKGHSHVYWYRQLPEEGLKFMVYLQKENIIDESGMPKERFSAEFPKEGPSILRIQQVVRGDSAAYFCASSPDSQETQYFGPGTRLLVL.